This T cell receptor beta chain was identified in a study of immune cell composition in non-small cell lung cancer. Background on the study: Most cases were lung adenocarcinoma or squamous cell carcinoma.

Trimming removed 3 bases from V and 4 bases from J; junction bases left unmatched: 16. Looked up from germline, CDR1 is LNHDA and CDR2 is SQIVND (reference sequence). The length of the CDR3 is 21 residues. Only in-frame clones appear in the TCRdb table, and some are missing; sequencing was by immunoSEQ multiplex PCR. The sample has approximately 2,900 clones, around 80% seen once. These data also featured in a second study, about CD4 T cells in lung cancer. As reported in that work: Patients' blood was tested for T-cell responses to mutation-encoded neoepitopes. Before giving blood, patients had received treatments including platinum chemotherapy, some also nivolumab or pembrolizumab.

The V call is TRBV19, the J call TRBJ2-2, with 14 positions matching TRBD2. The sample was lung tumor tissue. The sequence derives from a human donor with non-small cell lung cancer. The CDR3 loop reads CASSMSSGLAGVLSGTGELFF. The CDR3 region has the DNA TGTGCCAGTAGTATGTCATCGGGACTAGCGGGAGTTCTTTCCGGCACCGGGGAGCTGTTTTTT.